Following are 24 T cell receptor beta chains from one sample sequenced in a study of CD8 T cells in ankylosing spondylitis. TCRdb ran MiXCR on the 5' RACE reads and lists one entry per CDR3 protein. Altogether nearly 250,000 distinct CDR3 sequences are present, 30% to 40% being singletons, with the ten largest covering roughly 4.2%. Sample: blood, either unsorted or a sorted T cell fraction (not recorded which). These receptors all stem from a male donor with ankylosing spondylitis or in good health (not recorded which).

As concerns this clonotype: In this CDR3 the conserved last residue, phenylalanine or tryptophan, is missing, so a read error is likely. V is TRBV5-6 and J is TRBJ2-5; 8 positions match TRBD2. This CDR3 comprises 15 residues. The ends lost 3 bases at V and 4 bases at J; junction bases unmatched: 8. In germline, CDR1 is SGHDT, CDR2 YYEEEE. The CDR3 region is CASSSGGHGRETQYL. The CDR3 nucleotides read TGTGCCAGCAGCTCGGGGGGGCACGGGCGAGAGACCCAGTACCTC.

This sequence joins TRBV2 and TRBJ2-1, with D perhaps given as TRBD1 or TRBD2 (7 bases each). The CDR3 has 15 amino acids. V shed 8 bases and J shed 0 bases, with 14 bases lying between them. From germline, CDR1 is SNHLY and CDR2 FYNNEI. CDR3 sequence: CASVQGGGSYNEQFF. CDR3 coding DNA: TGTGCCAGCGTTCAGGGGGGGGGCTCCTACAATGAGCAGTTCTTC.

This clonotype was picked up a small number of times. V and J are TRBV20-1 and TRBJ2-3; tentatively, D is TRBD1 or TRBD2 (5 bases each). CDR1 is DFQATT, CDR2 SNEGSKA, per germline (reference sequence). V dropped 6 bases and J dropped 1 base, with 14 bases sitting between them. There are 14 residues in the CDR3. For the CDR3, the DNA is TGCAGTGCGTGGACGGGGCGAGGCACAGATACGCAGTATTTT. This sequence encodes CSAWTGRGTDTQYF.

This chain joins TRBV6-4 and TRBJ1-1; D possibly corresponds to TRBD1 (5 bases). With 6 bases removed from V and 0 bases from J, the gap between germline ends came to 11 bases. This CDR3 contains 14 residues. Per germline, CDR1 MRHNA and CDR2 SNTAGT. CDR3 bases: TGTGCCAGCAGCGGGGACCCAATGAACACTGAAGCTTTCTTT. It translates to CASSGDPMNTEAFF.

The chain employs TRBV10-2 and TRBJ2-1; 10 bases line up with TRBD2. Looked up from germline, CDR1 is WSHSY and CDR2 is SAAADI. Trimming cost V 6 bases and J 5 bases; bases outside gene matches: 7. CDR3 length: 15 amino acids. In DNA, the CDR3 is TGCGCCAGCAGGGCTAGCGGGGGAAGAGACAATGAGCAGTTCTTC. Translated, it gives CASRASGGRDNEQFF.

The CDR3 DNA follows: TGTGCCATCAGTGAGCGCAAAGCGGGGAGCACAGATACGCAGTATTTT. This sequence encodes CAISERKAGSTDTQYF. The chain employs TRBV10-3 and TRBJ2-3; 7 nucleotides agree with TRBD2. The CDR3 loop spans 16 amino acids. V gave up 2 bases and J gave up 0 bases; unmatched junction bases: 5. Germline assignment: CDR1 ENHRY and CDR2 SYGVKD.

As for this clonotype: Given a much more abundant clone one base away, this may be a read error. The J gene is TRBJ2-3, the V gene TRBV7-2; D not resolved. V dropped 5 bases and J dropped 1 base, with 4 bases sitting between them. Germline V gives CDR1 SGHTA, CDR2 FQGNSA. The CDR3 sequence is 12 residues long. CDR3: CASSRCTDTQYF. CDR3 coding DNA: TGTGCCAGCAGCAGGTGCACAGATACGCAGTATTTT.

This sequence joins TRBV29-1 and TRBJ2-3, with 12 bases identical to TRBD1. The V and J ends lost 6 bases and 10 bases, in that order; junction bases with no gene match: 5. CDR3 length: 12 residues. CDR1 and CDR2 (germline): SQVTM, ANQGSEA. CDR3 DNA: TGCAGCGTGGGACAGGGGGCTTTTTCGCAGTATTTT. It codes for CSVGQGAFSQYF.

This clonotype was seen only a few times. V and J are TRBV6-1 and TRBJ2-5; D uncertain. V dropped 8 bases and J dropped 5 bases, with 18 bases sitting between them. Germline V gene lookup returns CDR1 MNHNS and CDR2 SASEGT. The CDR3 runs 14 residues. The CDR3 loop is CASVEQRLVETQYF. As DNA, the CDR3 is TGTGCCAGCGTGGAGCAGAGGCTCGTGGAGACCCAGTACTTC.

V usage is TRBV21-1 and J usage is TRBJ2-5; the table's D call, TRBD1, has no DNA check behind it. TRBV21-1 is designated a pseudogene. The CDR3 consists of 15 residues. CDR3 protein: CASSVADRKDETQYF. The CDR3 DNA sequence: TGTGCCAGCAGCGTGGCGGACAGGAAGGATGAGACCCAGTACTTC.

The chain uses TRBV10-3 and TRBJ2-3; a weak D match, TRBD1 (5 bases). CDR1 is ENHRY, CDR2 SYGVKD, per germline. V lost 3 bases, J lost 3 bases, and 10 bases lay in between. This CDR3 comprises 14 residues. CDR3 sequence reads: CAISDSPGTDTQYF. Written as DNA, the CDR3 is TGTGCCATCAGTGATTCGCCAGGGACAGATACGCAGTATTTT.

This clonotype occurred a few times. V and J are TRBV20-1 and TRBJ1-1; D uncertain. Germline assignment: CDR1 DFQATT and CDR2 SNEGSKA (reference sequence). V lost 1 base, J lost 3 bases, and 9 bases lay in between. The CDR3 length is 13 residues. In DNA form, the CDR3 reads TGCAGTGCTAGAGGACACCCGGACACTGAAGCTTTCTTT. Translating gives CSARGHPDTEAFF.

The chain is built from TRBV7-8 and TRBJ2-3; TRBD1 is a possible D gene (6 bases). Between the trimmed V and J ends, which lost 11 bases and 0 bases, there was a span of 12 bases. Germline values: CDR1 SGHVS, CDR2 FQNEAQ. The CDR3 consists of 13 residues. CDR3 nucleotides: TGTGCCGCCCGGACAGCAAGCACAGATACGCAGTATTTT. Translation gives CAARTASTDTQYF.

This clonotype was seen a single time. This chain connects TRBV29-1 to TRBJ2-7; tentative D call: TRBD1 (6 bases). V was cut by 2 bases and J by 5 bases, with 10 bases left in between. This CDR3 is 12 amino acids long. Per the germline V gene, CDR1 is SQVTM and CDR2 is ANQGSEA. In nucleotides, the CDR3 is TGCAGCGTTGAAACAGGGTACCACGAGCAGTACTTC. Protein sequence: CSVETGYHEQYF.

The gene calls are TRBV7-9 and TRBJ2-1, with D perhaps matching TRBD2 (6 bases). This CDR3 region has 16 residues. CDR1 SEHNR and CDR2 FQNEAQ come from the germline V gene (reference sequence). The ends were cut back, 5 bases at V and 5 bases at J, with 19 bases in the middle. The chain's CDR3 is CASSPAGLPGNNEQFF. CDR3 nucleotide sequence: TGTGCCAGCAGCCCGGCCGGACTACCAGGAAACAATGAGCAGTTCTTC.

This chain connects TRBV20-1 to TRBJ2-3, with D uncertain. This CDR3 comprises 16 residues. CDR1 is DFQATT and CDR2 is SNEGSKA in the germline V gene (reference sequence). Trimming cost V 5 bases and J 1 base, with 19 bases left between them. CDR3 protein: CSALRPPPIGTDTQYF. The DNA of the CDR3 is TGCAGTGCTCTCCGACCTCCCCCTATAGGCACAGATACGCAGTATTTT.

This chain joins TRBV9 and TRBJ2-1, with no clear D. CDR3 length: 15 residues. The V end was cut by 4 bases, the J end by 3 bases, with 14 bases between. The germline gives CDR1 SGDLS, CDR2 YYNGEE. The CDR3 DNA reads as TGTGCCAGCAGCCCCCTCGTGAGCTACTACAATGAGCAGTTCTTC. Translating gives CASSPLVSYYNEQFF. The full variable domain, its missing parts supplied by reference TRBV9 and TRBJ2-1, is DSGVTQTPKHLITATGQRVTLRCSPRSGDLSVYWYQQSLDQGLQFLIQYYNGEERAKGNILERFSAQQFPDLHSELNLSSLELGDSALYFCASSPLVSYYNEQFFGPGTRLTVL.

This clonotype was picked up a small number of times. The chain employs TRBV12-3 or TRBV12-4 and TRBJ2-3, with D possibly matching TRBD2 (6 bases). This CDR3 contains 14 residues. With 10 bases removed from V and 2 bases from J, the gap between germline ends came to 16 bases. In DNA form, the CDR3 reads TGTGCCACCCTACCGGGACTGCTCACAGATACGCAGTATTTT. The encoded protein is CATLPGLLTDTQYF.

The chain employs TRBV7-9 and TRBJ2-7, with 8 bases identical to TRBD1. This CDR3 has 16 residues. From germline, CDR1 is SEHNR and CDR2 FQNEAQ (reference sequence). V dropped 1 base and J dropped 3; count of bases not matched to a gene: 8. Here the CDR3 reads CASSLGGDRPFYEQYF. The CDR3 nucleotides are TGTGCCAGCAGCTTAGGGGGGGACAGGCCCTTCTACGAGCAGTACTTC.

This clonotype was found a few times. The chain uses TRBV28 and TRBJ2-7; 7 bases line up with TRBD1. This CDR3 spans 14 amino acids. V lost 6 bases and J lost 1; bases outside the gene matches: 6. Germline V gene lookup returns CDR1 MDHEN and CDR2 SYDVKM. CDR3 nucleotide sequence: TGTGCCAGCAGCCTTTACAGGGGATCCTACGAGCAGTACTTC. This codes for CASSLYRGSYEQYF.

This rearrangement joins TRBV6-1 to TRBJ2-5, with 7 bases identical to TRBD2. Looked up from germline, CDR1 is MNHNS and CDR2 is SASEGT. J lost 2 bases, V lost 6 bases, and 12 bases had no gene match. The CDR3 extends over 16 amino acids. As DNA, the CDR3 is TGTGCCAGCAGCCCAGGATGGGAGGGATTGCAAGAGACCCAGTACTTC. Amino acids: CASSPGWEGLQETQYF.

There are a few counts of this clonotype. The genes are TRBV18 and TRBJ2-7; weak D call: TRBD2 (7 bases). The germline V and J ends were trimmed by 0 bases and 4 bases, with 13 bases remaining between them. Germline CDR1 and CDR2: KGHSH and LQKENI. The length of the CDR3 is 15 residues. CDR3 DNA sequence: TGTGCCAGCTCACCACCCGAGGGGGGGAGATACGAGCAGTACTTC. Its translation is CASSPPEGGRYEQYF. The whole variable domain, filled in from reference TRBV18 and TRBJ2-7, reads NAGVMQNPRHLVRRRGQEARLRCSPMKGHSHVYWYRQLPEEGLKFMVYLQKENIIDESGMPKERFSAEFPKEGPSILRIQQVVRGDSAAYFCASSPPEGGRYEQYFGPGTRLTVT.

This clonotype was recorded many times. CDR3 loop: CSVVKGSYNEQFF. CDR3 nucleotides: TGCAGCGTTGTCAAAGGGTCCTACAATGAGCAGTTCTTC. The rearrangement links TRBV29-1 to TRBJ2-1; no reliable D call. Trimming removed 4 bases from V and 1 base from J, with 8 bases in between. CDR3 size: 13 residues. In germline, CDR1 is SQVTM, CDR2 ANQGSEA.

This clonotype was seen a handful of times. V and J are TRBV20-1 and TRBJ2-1; D gene uncertain. Germline V gives CDR1 DFQATT, CDR2 SNEGSKA (reference sequence). This CDR3 contains 13 residues. Between the trimmed V and J ends, which lost 3 bases and 8 bases, there was a span of 14 bases. CDR3 region: CSASLTPPHEQFF. For the CDR3, the DNA is TGCAGTGCTAGCCTGACTCCGCCCCATGAGCAGTTCTTC.